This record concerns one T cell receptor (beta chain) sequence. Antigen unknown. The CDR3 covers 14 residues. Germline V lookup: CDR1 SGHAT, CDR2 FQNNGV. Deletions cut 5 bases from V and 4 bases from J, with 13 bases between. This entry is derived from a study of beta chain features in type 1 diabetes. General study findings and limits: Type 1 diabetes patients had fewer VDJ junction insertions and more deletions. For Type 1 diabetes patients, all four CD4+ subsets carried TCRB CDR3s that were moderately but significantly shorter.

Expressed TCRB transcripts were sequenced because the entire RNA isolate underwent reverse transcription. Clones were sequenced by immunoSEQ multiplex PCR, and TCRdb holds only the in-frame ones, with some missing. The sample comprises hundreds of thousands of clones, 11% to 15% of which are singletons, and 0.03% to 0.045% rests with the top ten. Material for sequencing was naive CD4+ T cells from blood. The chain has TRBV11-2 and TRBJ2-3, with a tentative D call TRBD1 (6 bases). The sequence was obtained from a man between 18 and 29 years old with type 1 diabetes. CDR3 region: CASSVRGYPDTQYF. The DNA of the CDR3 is TGTGCCAGCAGCGTAAGGGGGTACCCAGATACGCAGTATTTT.